This TCR beta chain was sequenced for a study of post-analysis software for immune sequencing data. Notes on the study in general: About five TRBV segments were more frequent in patients than controls; TRBV5-6, TRBV5-1 and TRBV20-1 belonged to this group.

A note on this clonotype: Its antigen remains unknown.

V trimming: 4 bases; J trimming: 1 base; junction bases outside the gene matches: 3. The V gene's germline CDR1 is SGHDT and CDR2 YYEEEE. The CDR3 length is 14 residues. Libraries were made from TCR beta cDNA, and they carried unique molecular identifiers. Via MiXCR, TCRdb re-called the PCR reads, giving one row per CDR3 protein. The sample lists 800,000 to 950,000 distinct CDR3 sequences; roughly 50% were seen once. This chain uses TRBV5-6 with TRBJ2-5; 8 positions agree with TRBD1. The receptor was isolated from a girl aged 10-17 years with multiple sclerosis. The sequenced material came from blood. The CDR3 protein is CASSGGTGQETQYF. The CDR3 DNA follows: TGTGCCAGCAGCGGCGGGACAGGCCAAGAGACCCAGTACTTC.